This T cell receptor beta chain was sequenced for a study of tumor-infiltrating lymphocytes in localized non-small cell lung cancer (dated by TCRdb to the early 2020s). Turning to the overall study: Several histologies were represented in the cohort, which also included both smokers and never-smokers as well as patients whose samples were collected after neoadjuvant chemotherapy. From each patient came resected tumor tissue plus uninvolved lung tissue from that same patient, and the uninvolved lung tissue was described as non-adjacent to the tumor. The same patients underwent several integrated assays, with TCR sequencing performed together with flow cytometry, multiplex immunofluorescence, RNA-seq, exome sequencing and proteomics. The overall ICON cohort was composed of around 140 surgical patients with localized non-small cell lung cancer whose tumors were resected. The paired tumor versus uninvolved lung comparison of immunoSEQ T-cell fraction included roughly 54 patients.

What the research found in general, with its limitations: Because assay coverage varied across patients depending on available tissue quantity, TCR sequencing was performed for only a subset of the cohort. No association of tumor T-cell fraction from TCR sequencing with recurrence-free survival was found (p = 0.61). No difference in TCR-derived T-cell fraction was observed between the flow cytometry-defined immunotypes IM1 (good prognosis) and IM2 (poor prognosis). Higher T cell infiltration in tumors than in uninvolved lung tissue was supported by TCRbeta sequencing, consistent with immunofluorescence CD3 counts. Different pieces of the same tissue were used for different assays, so technical variation could not be separated from intratumor heterogeneity.

TCR sequencing with the immunoSEQ assay provided the T-cell fraction in tumor and uninvolved lung tissue. The authors' analysis ran thus. To analyze survival, patients were divided into a high T-cell fraction group (upper tertile) and a low T-cell fraction group (lower two tertiles), and the two groups were compared using a log-rank test. A signed-rank test was used to test paired tumor versus uninvolved lung differences in T-cell fraction. Held by TCRdb, this immuneACCESS table contains in-frame sequences only and omits some clones. Under half of the omission traces to an unresolved V gene where checked; the cause of the rest is unknown. For V, J and clone size, that table is used; D and trimming come from the DNA. Recorded for this sample are tens of thousands of clones; roughly 69% of them occurred a single time. Clones ranked in the top ten supply about 15% of the sample. CDR1 SGHDT and CDR2 YYEEEE are derived from the germline V gene. The CDR3 contains 15 residues, cysteine and phenylalanine counted. Only the CDR3 part of the read is kept: 45 bases, read in frame from the first base. V is reduced by 2 bases and J by 1 base, leaving a spacing of 10 bases between them.

Turning to this clone: Its antigen is not yet known. No base qualities exist here, and no much larger clone lies one base off it.

Enrollment in ICON was initiated in 2016, and the last patient was enrolled in 2018. In a subcohort of 70 to 95 patients, fresh tumor and matched uninvolved tissue were collected for in-depth immune analyses, with TCR sequencing among those analyses. TCR sequencing was performed on DNA isolated from bulk tissue, without cell sorting. Sequenced: lung tumor tissue. The sequence came from a human donor with non-small cell lung cancer. Recombination connected TRBV5-6 to TRBJ1-3; the D gene is unclear. The DNA is TGTGCCAGCAGCTTCTATGGTGGATCTGGAAACACCATATATTTT. It translates as CASSFYGGSGNTIYF.